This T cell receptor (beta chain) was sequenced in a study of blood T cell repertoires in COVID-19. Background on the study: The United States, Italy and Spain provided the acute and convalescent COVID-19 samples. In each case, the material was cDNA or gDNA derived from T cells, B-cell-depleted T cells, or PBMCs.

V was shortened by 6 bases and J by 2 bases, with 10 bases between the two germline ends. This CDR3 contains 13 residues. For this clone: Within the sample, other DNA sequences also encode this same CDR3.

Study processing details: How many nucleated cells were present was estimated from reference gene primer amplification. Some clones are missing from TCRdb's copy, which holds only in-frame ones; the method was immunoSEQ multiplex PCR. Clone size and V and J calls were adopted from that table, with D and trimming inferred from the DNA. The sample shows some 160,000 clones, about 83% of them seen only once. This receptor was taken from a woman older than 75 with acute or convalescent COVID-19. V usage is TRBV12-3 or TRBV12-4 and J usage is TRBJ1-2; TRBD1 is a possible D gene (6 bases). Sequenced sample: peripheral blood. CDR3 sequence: CASSLTGNYGYTF. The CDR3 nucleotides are TGTGCCAGCAGCCTAACAGGGAACTATGGCTACACCTTC.